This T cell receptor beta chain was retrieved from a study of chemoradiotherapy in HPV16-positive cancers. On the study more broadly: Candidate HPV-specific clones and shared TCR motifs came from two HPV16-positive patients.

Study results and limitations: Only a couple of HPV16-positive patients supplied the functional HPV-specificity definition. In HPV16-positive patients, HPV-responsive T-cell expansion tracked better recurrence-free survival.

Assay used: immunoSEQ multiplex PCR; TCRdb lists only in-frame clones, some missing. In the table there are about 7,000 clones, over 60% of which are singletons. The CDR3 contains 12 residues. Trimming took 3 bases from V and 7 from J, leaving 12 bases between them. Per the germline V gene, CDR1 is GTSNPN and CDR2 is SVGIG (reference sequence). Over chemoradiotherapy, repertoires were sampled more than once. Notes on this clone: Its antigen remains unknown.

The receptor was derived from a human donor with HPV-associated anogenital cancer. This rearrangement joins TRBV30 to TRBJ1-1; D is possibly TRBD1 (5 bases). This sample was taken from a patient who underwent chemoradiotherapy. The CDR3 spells CAWRLDSGEAFF. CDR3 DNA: TGTGCCTGGAGACTTGACAGTGGTGAAGCTTTCTTT.